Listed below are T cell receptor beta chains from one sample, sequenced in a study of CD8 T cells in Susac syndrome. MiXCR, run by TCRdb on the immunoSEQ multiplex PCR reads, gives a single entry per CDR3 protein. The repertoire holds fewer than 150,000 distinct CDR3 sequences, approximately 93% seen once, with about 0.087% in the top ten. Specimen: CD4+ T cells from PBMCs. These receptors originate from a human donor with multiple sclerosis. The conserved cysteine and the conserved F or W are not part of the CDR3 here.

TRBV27	ASSRNTPQGNTEAF
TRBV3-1	ASSQGVGGEDGYT
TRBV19	ASSHPGFEEKLF
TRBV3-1	ASSHDRAAQETQY
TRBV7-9	ASSARGPATNYGYT
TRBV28	ASSTKLGKETQY
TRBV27	ASKTGGYGYT
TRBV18	ASSPPGQGNNQPQH
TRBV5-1	ASSLGAYEQY
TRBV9	ASSIQGSGNTIY
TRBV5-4	ASSQSPGQGMAF
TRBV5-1	ASSAITGVRVYTEAF
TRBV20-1	SVRRTGGPYEQY
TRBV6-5	ASSYSIQGVQETQY
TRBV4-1	ASSQDRGGGYGYT
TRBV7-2	ASSRGRDTQY
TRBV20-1	SALSQRGTYEQY
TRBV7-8	ASSLALGGTDTQY
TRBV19	ASSNQRETQY
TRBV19	ASAGTHSNQPQH
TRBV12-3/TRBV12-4	ASSRRGYNEQF
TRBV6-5	ASRRTGSNQPQH
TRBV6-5	ASSGDRVGNTIY
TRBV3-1	ASSQTGARNQPQH
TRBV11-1	ASTPLVKPYGYT
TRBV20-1	SASVGATAQY
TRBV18	ASSPSMQSNYGYT
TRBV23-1	ASSPLYGTSGKLYEQY
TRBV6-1	ASSSEGRSGSPLH